The 32 T cell receptor beta chains in this list originate from one sample, sequenced in a study of T cells in Graves' hyperthyroidism and ophthalmopathy. Amplified regions were TCR beta CDR3 sequences from RNA transcripts. HTBI primers were employed in a first-round RT-PCR of the TCR CDR3. TCRdb reprocessed the multiplex PCR reads with MiXCR, giving one entry per CDR3 protein. This sample carries approximately 560,000 distinct CDR3 sequences, 15% to 17% of them seen once, and the ten largest clones take roughly 6.6%. Input material: blood. The receptors originated from a woman aged 25 to 39 with Graves' hyperthyroidism.

This clonotype showed up many times. The V and J genes are TRBV10-3 and TRBJ2-1; 9 bases are a match to TRBD1. With 4 bases clipped from V and 7 bases from J, the junction kept 5 bases outside the gene matches. The germline gives CDR1 ENHRY, CDR2 SYGVKD. This CDR3 region has 14 residues. In DNA, the CDR3 is TGTGCCATCAGTGGGACAGGGGTTGGGAATGAGCAGTTCTTC. This translates into CAISGTGVGNEQFF.

This clonotype was counted at least ten times. This CDR3 is CSAKASVNTDTQYF. CDR3 DNA sequence: TGCAGTGCTAAAGCTAGCGTGAACACAGATACGCAGTATTTT. The V gene is TRBV20-1, the J gene TRBJ2-3, with D tentatively TRBD2 (6 bases). V was shortened by 4 bases and J by 2 bases, with 13 bases between the two germline ends. The CDR3 length is 14 residues. Per the germline V gene, CDR1 is DFQATT and CDR2 is SNEGSKA (reference sequence).

This clonotype was counted between two and nine times. This chain uses TRBV18 with TRBJ2-5; D possibly corresponds to TRBD1 (7 bases). There are 14 residues in the CDR3. Deletions cut 10 bases from V and 4 bases from J, with 19 bases between. Per germline, CDR1 KGHSH and CDR2 LQKENI. As DNA, the CDR3 is TGTGCCACCCTGCCAACCAGGGGGGCAGAGACCCAGTACTTC. As protein: CATLPTRGAETQYF.

This clonotype was detected many times. DNA of the CDR3: TGTGCCAGCAAACCCCTAGCGGGAGGCCCCAAGATAAACATTCAGTACTTC. Protein: CASKPLAGGPKINIQYF. This sequence joins TRBV7-9 and TRBJ2-4; 11 bases line up with TRBD2. The germline CDR1 and CDR2 sequences are SEHNR and FQNEAQ (reference sequence). V trimming: 7 bases; J trimming: 6 bases; junction bases outside the gene matches: 14. The CDR3 is 17 amino acids.

The chain recombines TRBV30 with TRBJ2-7; D is perhaps TRBD1 or TRBD2 (5 bases each). The CDR3 has 12 residues. Deletions cut 1 base from V and 7 bases from J, with 11 bases between. Looked up from germline, CDR1 is GTSNPN and CDR2 is SVGIG (reference sequence). The CDR3 spells CAWSDGTGEQYF. The CDR3 nucleotides read TGTGCCTGGAGTGACGGGACGGGGGAGCAGTACTTC.

This clonotype was observed many times. V is TRBV7-2 and J is TRBJ2-1, with 8 bases matching TRBD2. CDR3 size: 15 residues. Germline CDR1 and CDR2: SGHTA and FQGNSA. The trim removed 1 base at V and 7 bases at J, leaving 6 bases unmatched. In DNA form, the CDR3 reads TGTGCCAGCAGCTTAGGGACTAGCATGTATAATGAGCAGTTCTTC. Translated, it gives CASSLGTSMYNEQFF.

This clonotype has at least ten counts. The chain combines TRBV2 with TRBJ2-1; weak D call: TRBD2 (5 bases). V was clipped by 10 bases and J by 8 bases, with 18 bases between them. This CDR3 is 13 amino acids long. Germline V gives CDR1 SNHLY, CDR2 FYNNEI. In DNA, the CDR3 is TGTGCCACCTTGGTGGCTAGCACTGATGAGCAGTTCTTC. This encodes CATLVASTDEQFF.

The gene calls are TRBV6-1 and TRBJ2-7, with D perhaps given as TRBD1 or TRBD2 (5 bases each). The V gene's germline CDR1 is MNHNS and CDR2 SASEGT. This CDR3 is 14 amino acids long. V lost 5 bases and J lost 7, with 18 bases in between. The CDR3 DNA reads TGTGCCAGCAGTTTCCACCGGGACGCCTTGGAGCAGTACTTC. Its protein product is CASSFHRDALEQYF.

The V call is TRBV10-3, the J call TRBJ2-2, with D hard to call. This CDR3 is 15 amino acids long. V lost 2 bases, J lost 6 bases, and 13 bases lay in between. Germline assignment: CDR1 ENHRY and CDR2 SYGVKD. The CDR3 DNA is TGTGCCATCAGTGAGGCGTCCTGGGCCCCCGGGGAGCTGTTTTTT. It encodes CAISEASWAPGELFF.

In regard to this clonotype: This sequence may be a read error, since a much larger clone differs from it by one base. The J gene is TRBJ2-3, the V gene TRBV27; 8 nucleotides agree with TRBD2. CDR1 and CDR2 (germline): MNHEY, SMNVEV (reference sequence). The CDR3 length is 15 residues. The CDR3 is CASRLSGANTDMQYF. The CDR3 DNA is TGTGCCAGCAGACTTAGCGGGGCCAACACAGATATGCAGTATTTT.

V is TRBV5-1 and J is TRBJ2-7; no firm D call. The ends were cut back, 0 bases at V and 2 bases at J, with 15 bases in the middle. CDR3 length: 16 residues. CDR1 and CDR2 (germline): SGHRS, YFSETQ. CDR3 residues: CASSLARTVDPYEQYF. The CDR3 DNA is TGCGCCAGCAGCTTGGCCAGGACGGTGGATCCCTACGAGCAGTACTTC.

The chain couples TRBV6-2 or TRBV6-3 to TRBJ1-5, with 10 nucleotides matching TRBD1. The V and J ends lost 7 bases and 9 bases, in that order; junction bases with no gene match: 9. The CDR3 extends over 14 amino acids. Per germline, CDR1 MNHEY and CDR2 SVGEGT. The CDR3 DNA follows: TGTGCCAGCAAGCCGGGACAGGGGTTCCGGCCCCAGCATTTT. Protein sequence: CASKPGQGFRPQHF.

V usage is TRBV19 and J usage is TRBJ2-3, with 8 nucleotides matching TRBD2. The CDR3 runs 16 residues. The trim removed 6 bases at V and 3 bases at J, leaving 11 bases unmatched. Germline V gives CDR1 LNHDA, CDR2 SQIVND (reference sequence). The CDR3 spells CASRWRAGDSTDTQYF. The CDR3 nucleotides read TGTGCCAGTAGGTGGAGAGCGGGAGATTCTACAGATACGCAGTATTTT.

This clonotype showed up many times. The gene calls are TRBV6-1 and TRBJ1-1; a possible D gene is TRBD1 (5 bases). CDR3 length: 16 residues. The ends were cut back, 6 bases at V and 5 bases at J, with 22 bases in the middle. Germline CDR1 MNHNS, CDR2 SASEGT. The CDR3 DNA sequence: TGTGCCAGCAGCCCCCGGGGCTTTGGAGCGGTGACTGAAGCTTTCTTT. This sequence encodes CASSPRGFGAVTEAFF.

The sample holds a few counts of this clonotype. CDR3 amino acids: CAITGTGRSPLHF. CDR3 DNA: TGTGCCATTACCGGGACAGGTCGGTCACCCCTCCACTTT. The chain recombines TRBV10-3 with TRBJ1-6, with 8 bases lining up with TRBD1. Germline V gene sequence: CDR1 ENHRY, CDR2 SYGVKD. CDR3 size: 13 residues. The ends lost 9 bases at V and 10 bases at J; junction bases unmatched: 8.

In its sample, this clonotype was seen many times. The chain is built from TRBV20-1 and TRBJ2-7; no firm D call. CDR3 length: 15 residues. Germline V gene lookup returns CDR1 DFQATT and CDR2 SNEGSKA (reference sequence). V shed 0 bases and J shed 5 bases, with 17 bases lying between them. CDR3 sequence (DNA): TGCAGTGCTAGAGATCCGGACGGATCCCCGCACGAGCAGTACTTC. Translating it yields CSARDPDGSPHEQYF.

This clonotype appeared many times. This chain uses TRBV28 with TRBJ2-1; TRBD2 might be the D (6 bases). Germline V CDR1 and CDR2: MDHEN, SYDVKM. The CDR3 runs to 19 residues. Trimming removed 4 bases at V and 3 bases at J, with 25 bases between. The CDR3 DNA reads TGTGCCAGCAGTTCCCTTTATAGCGGTTCGTCGGAGTTCTACAATGAGCAGTTCTTC. It specifies CASSSLYSGSSEFYNEQFF.

This clonotype turned up a few times. The J gene is TRBJ2-3, the V gene TRBV6-5, with TRBD2 identical over 9 bases. V dropped 0 bases and J dropped 2; count of bases not matched to a gene: 6. Germline V gene lookup returns CDR1 MNHEY and CDR2 SVGAGI. This CDR3 is built from 17 residues. This chain's CDR3 is CASSYSTASGNTDTQYF. In DNA, the CDR3 is TGTGCCAGCAGTTACTCGACGGCTAGCGGGAACACAGATACGCAGTATTTT.

The sample holds many counts of this clonotype. The chain is built from TRBV12-3 or TRBV12-4 and TRBJ2-1; D is unresolved. CDR3 length: 15 residues. Trimming left V 3 bases short and J 3 bases short, with 12 bases between. In DNA, the CDR3 is TGTGCCAGCAGTTTGCGGCGGAGCGTCTACAATGAGCAGTTCTTC. The encoded protein is CASSLRRSVYNEQFF.

In regard to this clonotype: A much larger clone lies a single base off, so this may be a read error. The rearrangement links TRBV7-9 to TRBJ2-2; a weak D match, TRBD2 (5 bases). CDR3 length: 17 amino acids. Germline V gives CDR1 SEHNR, CDR2 FQNEAQ (reference sequence). V dropped 1 base and J dropped 2 bases, with 14 bases sitting between them. In nucleotides, the CDR3 is TGTGCCAGCAGCTTAGGCGATTTAGCGACAAACACCGGGGAGCTGTTTTTT. Translated, it gives CASSLGDLATNTGELFF.

The rearrangement joins TRBV14 to TRBJ2-3, with 9 bases that match TRBD2. Germline V gene sequence: CDR1 SGHDN, CDR2 FVKESK. Trimming cost V 1 base and J 1 base; bases outside gene matches: 9. The CDR3 consists of 18 residues. CDR3 region: CASSQVAGGPIGTDTQYF. The CDR3 nucleotides read TGTGCCAGCAGCCAAGTTGCGGGAGGGCCGATTGGCACAGATACGCAGTATTTT.

This clonotype occurred a few times. Here the CDR3 DNA reads TGTGCCACCAGCAGGGACAGTCCTAATGAAAAACTGTTTTTT. This codes for CATSRDSPNEKLFF. The genes are TRBV15 and TRBJ1-4, with D possibly TRBD1 on 6 matching bases. Between the trimmed V and J ends, which lost 3 bases and 3 bases, there was a span of 8 bases. The CDR3 totals 14 residues. Germline CDR1 LNHNV, CDR2 YYDKDF (reference sequence). The entire variable domain, with the rest obtained from reference TRBV15 and TRBJ1-4, is as follows: DAMVIQNPRYQVTQFGKPVTLSCSQTLNHNVMYWYQQKSSQAPKLLFHYYDKDFNNEADTPDNFQSRRPNTSFCFLDIRSPGLGDTAMYLCATSRDSPNEKLFFGSGTQLSVL.

This clonotype was counted a few times. The CDR3 DNA follows: TGTGCCACCAGTGAGAGGGGGACACCGTTAGATGAGCAGTTCTTC. Protein sequence: CATSERGTPLDEQFF. The V gene is TRBV24-1, the J gene TRBJ2-1, with TRBD1 as a possible D gene (6 bases). Deletions cut 4 bases from V and 8 bases from J, with 17 bases between. Looked up from germline, CDR1 is KGHDR and CDR2 is SFDVKD. The CDR3 loop spans 15 amino acids.

The chain is built from TRBV30 and TRBJ1-3; D gene uncertain. CDR3 length: 15 amino acids. V was shortened by 2 bases and J by 0 bases, with 11 bases between the two germline ends. Germline V gene lookup returns CDR1 GTSNPN and CDR2 SVGIG (reference sequence). CDR3 protein: CAWSLRGGSGNTIYF. The DNA of the CDR3 is TGTGCCTGGAGTCTCCGTGGAGGCTCTGGAAACACCATATATTTT.

This clonotype was picked up many times. This sequence joins TRBV10-3 and TRBJ2-2; either TRBD1 or TRBD2 may supply D (6 bases each). V was shortened by 5 bases and J by 0 bases, with 13 bases between the two germline ends. The CDR3 is 16 residues long. CDR1 and CDR2 from the germline V gene are ENHRY and SYGVKD. This CDR3 reads CAISPGAFANTGELFF. The CDR3 DNA is TGTGCCATCAGTCCGGGGGCGTTCGCGAACACCGGGGAGCTGTTTTTT.

This clonotype was detected many times. The J gene is TRBJ1-5, the V gene TRBV9; D may be TRBD1 (5 bases). V was trimmed by 4 bases and J by 5 bases, leaving 13 bases between them. The CDR3 runs to 14 residues. Germline V CDR1 and CDR2: SGDLS, YYNGEE. The CDR3 coding sequence is TGTGCCAGCAGCCCCCAGGGAACCGATCAGCCCCAGCATTTT. Amino acids: CASSPQGTDQPQHF. The full variable domain, completed using reference TRBV9 and TRBJ1-5, is DSGVTQTPKHLITATGQRVTLRCSPRSGDLSVYWYQQSLDQGLQFLIQYYNGEERAKGNILERFSAQQFPDLHSELNLSSLELGDSALYFCASSPQGTDQPQHFGDGTRLSIL.

This rearrangement joins TRBV15 to TRBJ2-5; TRBD2 might be the D (6 bases). Trimming left V 0 bases short and J 2 bases short, with 10 bases between. The germline V gene encodes CDR1 LNHNV and CDR2 YYDKDF (reference sequence). The CDR3 contains 15 residues. CDR3 loop: CATSRDRDLQETQYF. As DNA, the CDR3 is TGTGCCACCAGCAGAGATAGGGACTTACAAGAGACCCAGTACTTC.

This chain joins TRBV6-1 and TRBJ2-1, with 12 bases matching TRBD1. The CDR3 length is 22 residues. The V segment lost 6 bases and the J segment 3 bases; nucleotides outside the gene matches: 24. CDR1 is MNHNS, CDR2 SASEGT, per germline. The CDR3 region has the DNA TGTGCCAGCAGGGGGACAGGGGGCCCTGACACGGACCCACACCGGATCTACAATGAGCAGTTCTTC. Amino acids: CASRGTGGPDTDPHRIYNEQFF.

The genes are TRBV18 and TRBJ2-2; no reliable D call. The length of the CDR3 is 13 residues. Germline assignment: CDR1 KGHSH and CDR2 LQKENI. Trimming cost V 0 bases and J 6 bases, with 5 bases left between them. CDR3: CASSPPLSGELFF. DNA for the CDR3: TGTGCCAGCTCACCACCCCTCTCCGGGGAGCTGTTTTTT.

The table lists this clonotype with a few counts. This chain joins TRBV10-2 and TRBJ1-1; 7 nucleotides align to TRBD1. Germline V lookup: CDR1 WSHSY, CDR2 SAAADI. The CDR3 is 12 amino acids. The V and J ends lost 7 bases and 7 bases, in that order; junction bases with no gene match: 6. CDR3 sequence (DNA): TGCGCCAGCACCGACGGGACAGTTGAAGCTTTCTTT. This encodes CASTDGTVEAFF.

This clonotype was counted many times. The chain joins TRBV2 to TRBJ2-3; D ambiguous. Trimming cost V 5 bases and J 2 bases, with 11 bases left between them. Germline CDR1 is SNHLY and CDR2 is FYNNEI. CDR3 size: 14 residues. Here the CDR3 DNA reads TGTGCCAGCAGTCTCTCCCCTCCCACAGATACGCAGTATTTT. Protein product: CASSLSPPTDTQYF.

This clonotype was detected ten times or more. CDR3 in amino acids: CSARGFQTKQAYEQYF. The DNA for the CDR3 is TGCAGTGCTAGAGGTTTCCAGACAAAGCAGGCTTACGAGCAGTACTTC. The chain has TRBV20-1 and TRBJ2-7; D not certain. Germline V gives CDR1 DFQATT, CDR2 SNEGSKA (reference sequence). Trimming cost V 1 base and J 4 bases, with 20 bases left between them. This CDR3 has 16 residues.